The sequence of this TCR beta chain was determined in a study of blood T cell repertoires in COVID-19. TCRdb's table, derived via immunoSEQ multiplex PCR, lists solely in-frame clones and lacks some. Among about 430,000 clones, more than 70% were seen once, and the ten largest hold about 1.5%. This CDR3 comprises 14 residues. The germline gives CDR1 MNHEY, CDR2 SVGAGI. V was cut by 2 bases and J by 3 bases, with 11 bases left in between. People in the exposed group encountered a COVID-19 case within 2 weeks before entering the study. The sequenced sample was PBMCs or T cells enriched from blood (not recorded which). The clonotype comes from a woman aged 18-29 years who had been exposed to COVID-19. The chain links TRBV6-5 to TRBJ2-7; D is undetermined. The CDR3 here is CASSYPSFDYEQYF. CDR3 sequence (DNA): TGTGCCAGCAGTTACCCGAGCTTCGACTACGAGCAGTACTTC.